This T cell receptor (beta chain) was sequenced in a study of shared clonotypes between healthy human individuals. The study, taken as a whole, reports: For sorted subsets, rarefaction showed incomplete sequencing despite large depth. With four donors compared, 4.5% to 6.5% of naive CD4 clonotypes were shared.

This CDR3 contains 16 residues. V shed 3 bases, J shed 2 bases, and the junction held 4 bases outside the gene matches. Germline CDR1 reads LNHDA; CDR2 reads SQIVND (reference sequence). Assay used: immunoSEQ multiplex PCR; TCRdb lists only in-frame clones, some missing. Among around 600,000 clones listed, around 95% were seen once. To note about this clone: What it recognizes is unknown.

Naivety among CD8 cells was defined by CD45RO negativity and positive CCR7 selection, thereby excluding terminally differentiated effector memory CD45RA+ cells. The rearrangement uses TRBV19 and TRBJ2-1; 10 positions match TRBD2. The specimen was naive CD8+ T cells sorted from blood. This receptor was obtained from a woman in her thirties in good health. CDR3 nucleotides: TGTGCCAGTAGTATCCTAGCGGGAGTTACCTACAATGAGCAGTTCTTC. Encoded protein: CASSILAGVTYNEQFF.